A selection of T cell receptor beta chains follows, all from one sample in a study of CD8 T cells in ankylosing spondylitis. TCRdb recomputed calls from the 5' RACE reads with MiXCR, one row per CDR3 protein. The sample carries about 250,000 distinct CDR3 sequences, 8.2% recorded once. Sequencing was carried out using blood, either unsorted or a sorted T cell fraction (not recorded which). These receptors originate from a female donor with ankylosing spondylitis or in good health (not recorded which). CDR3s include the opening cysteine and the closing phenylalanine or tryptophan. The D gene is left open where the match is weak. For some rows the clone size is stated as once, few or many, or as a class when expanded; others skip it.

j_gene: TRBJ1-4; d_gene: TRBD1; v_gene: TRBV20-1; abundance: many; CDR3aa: CSARTGFGNEKLFF; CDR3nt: TGCAGTGCTCGGACAGGGTTTGGGAATGAAAAACTGTTTTTT
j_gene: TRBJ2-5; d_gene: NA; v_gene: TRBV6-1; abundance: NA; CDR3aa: CASSGAQTQYF; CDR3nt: TGTGCCAGCAGTGGCGCCCAGACCCAGTACTTC
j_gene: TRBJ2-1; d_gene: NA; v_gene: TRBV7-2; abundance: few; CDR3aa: CASSLTGLMYNEQFF; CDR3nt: TGTGCCAGCAGCTTAACGGGACTCATGTACAATGAGCAGTTCTTC
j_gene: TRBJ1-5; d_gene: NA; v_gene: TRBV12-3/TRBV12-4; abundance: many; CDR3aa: CASSWGFNQPQHF; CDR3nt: TGTGCCAGCAGTTGGGGGTTTAATCAGCCCCAGCATTTT
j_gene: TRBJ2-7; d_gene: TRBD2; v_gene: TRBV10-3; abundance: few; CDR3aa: CAITSEREGLYEQYF; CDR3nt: TGTGCCATCACCTCCGAGCGGGAGGGCCTTTACGAGCAGTACTTC
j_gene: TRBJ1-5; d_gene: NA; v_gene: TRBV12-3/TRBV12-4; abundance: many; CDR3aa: CASSSPYTDRPQHF; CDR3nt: TGTGCCAGCAGTTCCCCTTATACCGATCGGCCCCAGCATTTT
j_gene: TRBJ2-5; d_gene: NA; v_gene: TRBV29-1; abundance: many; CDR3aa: CSVVPRDQQETQYF; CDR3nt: TGCAGCGTTGTCCCACGGGACCAACAAGAGACCCAGTACTTC
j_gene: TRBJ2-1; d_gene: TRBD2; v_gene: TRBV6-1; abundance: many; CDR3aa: CASSPRLAVYNEQFF; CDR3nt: TGTGCCAGCAGCCCCAGACTAGCGGTCTACAATGAGCAGTTCTTC
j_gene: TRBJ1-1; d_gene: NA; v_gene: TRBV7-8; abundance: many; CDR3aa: CASSSSGDTEAFF; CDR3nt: TGTGCCAGCAGCAGCTCGGGGGACACTGAAGCTTTCTTT
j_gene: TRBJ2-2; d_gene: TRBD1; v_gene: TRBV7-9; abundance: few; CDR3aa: CASSLVATGDTGELFF; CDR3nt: TGTGCCAGCAGCTTAGTCGCGACAGGGGACACCGGGGAGCTGTTTTTT
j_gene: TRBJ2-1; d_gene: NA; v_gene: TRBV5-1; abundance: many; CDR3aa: CASSLVGAPYNEQFF; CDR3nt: TGCGCCAGCAGCTTGGTTGGGGCCCCCTACAATGAGCAGTTCTTC
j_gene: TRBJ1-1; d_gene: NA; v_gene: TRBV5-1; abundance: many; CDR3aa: CASSDRGDTFTEAFF; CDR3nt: TGCGCCAGCAGCGATAGGGGGGACACCTTCACTGAAGCTTTCTTT
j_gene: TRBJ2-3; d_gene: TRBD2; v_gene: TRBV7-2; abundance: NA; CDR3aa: CASSRPLAGGTDTQYF; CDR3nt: TGTGCCAGCAGCCGACCGCTAGCGGGAGGGACAGATACGCAGTATTTT
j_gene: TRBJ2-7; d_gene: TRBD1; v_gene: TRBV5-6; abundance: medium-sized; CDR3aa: CASSPTGGWYEQYF; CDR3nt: TGTGCCAGCAGCCCGACAGGGGGGTGGTACGAGCAGTACTTC
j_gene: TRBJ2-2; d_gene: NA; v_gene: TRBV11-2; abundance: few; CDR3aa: CASSPHEQGRVNTGELFF; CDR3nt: TGTGCCAGCAGCCCCCACGAACAGGGAAGAGTGAACACCGGGGAGCTGTTTTTT
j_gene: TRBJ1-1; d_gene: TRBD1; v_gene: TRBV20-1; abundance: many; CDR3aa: CSAPLFRDRENTEAFF; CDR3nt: TGCAGTGCTCCACTTTTCCGGGACAGGGAGAACACTGAAGCTTTCTTT
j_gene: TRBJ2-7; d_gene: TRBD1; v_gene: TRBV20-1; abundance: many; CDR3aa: CSADLTGEQYF; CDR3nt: TGCAGTGCTGACTTGACAGGGGAGCAGTACTTC
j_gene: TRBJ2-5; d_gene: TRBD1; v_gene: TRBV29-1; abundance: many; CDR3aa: CSVGQAIGTQYF; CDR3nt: TGCAGCGTGGGACAGGCTATCGGGACCCAGTACTTC
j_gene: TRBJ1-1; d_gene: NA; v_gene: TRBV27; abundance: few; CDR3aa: CASSLGGAKAFF; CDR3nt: TGTGCCAGCAGTTTGGGGGGAGCAAAAGCTTTCTTT
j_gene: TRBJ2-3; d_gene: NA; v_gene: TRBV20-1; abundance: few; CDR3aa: CSVERRRIRTDTQYF; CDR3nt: TGCAGTGTGGAGCGGCGGAGGATCCGCACAGATACGCAGTATTTT
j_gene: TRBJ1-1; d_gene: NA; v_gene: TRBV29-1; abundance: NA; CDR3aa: CSVEFNTEAFF; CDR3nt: TGCAGCGTTGAATTTAACACTGAAGCTTTCTTT
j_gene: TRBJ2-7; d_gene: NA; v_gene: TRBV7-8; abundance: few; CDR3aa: CASSLAAEWGDEQYF; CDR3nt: TGTGCCAGCAGCTTAGCGGCGGAGTGGGGGGACGAGCAGTACTTC
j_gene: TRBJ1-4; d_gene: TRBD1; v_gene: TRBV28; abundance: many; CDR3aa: CASSLRQGARSWDNEKLFF; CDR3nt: TGTGCCAGCAGTTTACGACAGGGGGCTCGTTCCTGGGATAATGAAAAACTGTTTTTT
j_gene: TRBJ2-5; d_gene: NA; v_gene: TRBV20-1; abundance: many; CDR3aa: CSARGRIRAGETQYF; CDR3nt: TGCAGTGCTAGGGGCAGGATCCGAGCGGGAGAGACCCAGTACTTC
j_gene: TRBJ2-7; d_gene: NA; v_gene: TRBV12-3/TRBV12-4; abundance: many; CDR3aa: CASGVRPGLEQYF; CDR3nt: TGTGCCTCCGGGGTGAGACCCGGGCTCGAGCAGTACTTC
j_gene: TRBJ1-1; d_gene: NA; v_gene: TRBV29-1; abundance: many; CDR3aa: CSVQAAGGAEAFF; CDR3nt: TGCAGCGTTCAGGCCGCGGGGGGCGCTGAAGCTTTCTTT
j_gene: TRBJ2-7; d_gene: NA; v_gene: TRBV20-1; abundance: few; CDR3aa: CSALTPGLTSEQYF; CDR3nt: TGCAGTGCCCTGACACCCGGCTTGACAAGCGAGCAGTACTTC
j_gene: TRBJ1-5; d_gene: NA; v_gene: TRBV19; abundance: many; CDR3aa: CASSRDIYQPQHF; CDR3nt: TGTGCCAGTAGCAGGGACATTTATCAGCCCCAGCATTTT
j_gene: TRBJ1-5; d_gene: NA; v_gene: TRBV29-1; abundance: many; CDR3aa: CSVERSLGPWGNNQPQHF; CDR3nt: TGCAGCGTTGAAAGGAGTTTGGGGCCCTGGGGAAACAATCAGCCCCAGCATTTT
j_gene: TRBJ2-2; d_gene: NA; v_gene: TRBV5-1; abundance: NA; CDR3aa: CASSLEARDTGELFF; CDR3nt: TGCGCCAGCAGCTTGGAGGCCAGGGATACCGGGGAGCTGTTTTTT
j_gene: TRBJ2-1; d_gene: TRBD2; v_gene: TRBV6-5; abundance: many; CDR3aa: CASSYAQGGAEQFF; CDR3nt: TGTGCCAGCAGTTACGCGCAGGGAGGGGCCGAGCAGTTCTTC
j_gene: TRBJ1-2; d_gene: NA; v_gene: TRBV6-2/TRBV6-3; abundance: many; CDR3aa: CASSSTTGLPYYGYTF; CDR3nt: TGTGCCAGCAGTTCGACTACAGGGCTCCCGTACTATGGCTACACCTTC
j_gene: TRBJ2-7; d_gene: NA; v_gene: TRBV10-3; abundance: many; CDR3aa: CAIKDEGQGYEQYF; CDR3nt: TGTGCCATCAAGGACGAAGGCCAGGGCTACGAGCAGTACTTC
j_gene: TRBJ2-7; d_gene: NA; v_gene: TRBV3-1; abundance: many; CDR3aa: CASSSTLRDEQYF; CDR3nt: TGTGCCAGCAGCTCTACTCTGAGGGACGAGCAGTACTTC
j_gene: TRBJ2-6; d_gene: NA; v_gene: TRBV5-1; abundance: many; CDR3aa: CASRQTSGANVLTF; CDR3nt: TGCGCCAGCAGACAGACCTCTGGGGCCAACGTCCTGACTTTC
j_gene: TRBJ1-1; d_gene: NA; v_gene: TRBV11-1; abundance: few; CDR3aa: CASSPRARGTEAFF; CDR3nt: TGTGCCAGCAGCCCTAGGGCCAGGGGCACTGAAGCTTTCTTT
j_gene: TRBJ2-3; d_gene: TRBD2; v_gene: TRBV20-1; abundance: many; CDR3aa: CSARPSGRGTDTQYF; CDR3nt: TGCAGTGCTCGACCTAGCGGGAGAGGAACAGATACGCAGTATTTT
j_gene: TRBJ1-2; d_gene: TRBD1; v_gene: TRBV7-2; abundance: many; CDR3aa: CASSGAGTGKDYGYTF; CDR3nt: TGTGCCAGCAGCGGGGCCGGGACAGGGAAGGACTATGGCTACACCTTC
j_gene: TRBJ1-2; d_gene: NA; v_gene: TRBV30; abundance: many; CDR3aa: CAWIRTIEGYTF; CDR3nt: TGTGCCTGGATCCGGACTATTGAGGGCTACACCTTC
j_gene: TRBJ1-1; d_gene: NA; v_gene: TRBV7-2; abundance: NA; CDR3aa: CASSAVPINTEAFF; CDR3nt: TGTGCCAGCAGCGCCGTCCCCATAAACACTGAAGCTTTCTTT
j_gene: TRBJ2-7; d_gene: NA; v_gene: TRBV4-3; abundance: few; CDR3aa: CASSQEILYEQYF; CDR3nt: TGCGCCAGCAGCCAAGAGATCCTCTACGAGCAGTACTTC